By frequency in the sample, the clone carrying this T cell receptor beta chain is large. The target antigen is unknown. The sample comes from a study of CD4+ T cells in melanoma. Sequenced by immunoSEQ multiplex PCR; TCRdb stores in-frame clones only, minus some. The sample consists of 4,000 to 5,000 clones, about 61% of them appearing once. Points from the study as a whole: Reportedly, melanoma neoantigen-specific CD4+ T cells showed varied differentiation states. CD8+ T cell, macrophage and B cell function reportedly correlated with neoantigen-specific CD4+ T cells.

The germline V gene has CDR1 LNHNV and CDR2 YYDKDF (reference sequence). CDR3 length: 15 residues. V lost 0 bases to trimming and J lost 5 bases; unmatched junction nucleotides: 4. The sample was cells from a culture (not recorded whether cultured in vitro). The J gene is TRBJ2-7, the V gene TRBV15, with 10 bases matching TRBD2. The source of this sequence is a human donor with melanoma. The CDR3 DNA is TGTGCCACCAGCAGAGAGGGGCTAGCGGGGGACGAGCAGTACTTC. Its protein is CATSREGLAGDEQYF.